Below are 25 T cell receptor beta chains sequenced from a single sample in a study of shared clonotypes between healthy human individuals. The data were produced by immunoSEQ multiplex PCR, yet TCRdb's version contains in-frame clones alone and is incomplete. This table holds some 2,000,000 clones, roughly 94% found once. CD8 cells regarded as naive lacked CD45RO, were positively chosen for CCR7, and omitted terminally differentiated effector memory CD45RA+ cells. The sample consisted of naive CD8+ T cells sorted from blood. The source is a man aged 18 to 29 in good health.

This clone was counted a single time. Other DNA sequences in this sample translate to the same CDR3. The V and J genes are TRBV6-1 and TRBJ2-3; 7 bases map to TRBD2. The junction had 4 bases not matched to a gene; V was cut back by 3 bases and J by 1 base. This CDR3 spans 15 amino acids. Per germline, CDR1 MNHNS and CDR2 SASEGT. CDR3 DNA: TGTGCCAGCAGTGATCAGCGGGGACGCACAGATACGCAGTATTTT. This encodes CASSDQRGRTDTQYF.

V usage is TRBV13 and J usage is TRBJ1-6, with no clear D. This CDR3 has 14 residues. Trimming took 4 bases from V and 9 from J, leaving 13 bases between them. Germline V CDR1 and CDR2: PRHDT, FYEKMQ (reference sequence). The CDR3 sequence is CASSSQLGPSPLHF. CDR3 coding DNA: TGTGCCAGCAGCTCCCAGCTAGGGCCTTCACCCCTCCACTTT.

For this clone: The same CDR3 can be traced to other DNA sequences in this sample. This chain connects TRBV7-8 to TRBJ2-7; maybe TRBD1 (5 bases). V lost 4 bases, J lost 4 bases, and 8 bases lay in between. The germline gives CDR1 SGHVS, CDR2 FQNEAQ. This CDR3 comprises 12 residues. This CDR3 reads CASSSGAYEQYF. Here the CDR3 DNA reads TGTGCCAGCAGCTCTGGGGCGTACGAGCAGTACTTC.

The chain joins TRBV14 to TRBJ1-1, with 7 bases matching TRBD1. This CDR3 is built from 14 residues. Germline CDR1 is SGHDN and CDR2 is FVKESK. Losses at the gene ends were 1 base for V and 3 bases for J; bases not matched to a gene: 2. CDR3 region: CASSQAGGDTEAFF. As DNA, the CDR3 is TGTGCCAGCAGCCAAGCAGGGGGGGACACTGAAGCTTTCTTT.

The chain joins TRBV7-9 to TRBJ1-1, with D possibly matching TRBD1 (6 bases). V lost 5 bases and J 3 bases, leaving 7 bases between the germline ends. Germline CDR1 reads SEHNR; CDR2 reads FQNEAQ (reference sequence). The CDR3 runs 12 residues. The CDR3 is CASSTGYTEAFF. The DNA of the CDR3 is TGTGCCAGCAGCACAGGGTACACTGAAGCTTTCTTT.

With regard to this clone: Other DNA sequences in this specimen translate into the identical CDR3. The chain is built from TRBV27 and TRBJ1-2; D not resolved. CDR1 is MNHEY and CDR2 is SMNVEV in the germline V gene (reference sequence). The CDR3 spans 16 residues. V shed 9 bases and J shed 8 bases, with 28 bases lying between them. CDR3 DNA sequence: TGTGCCAGTTACGGCGGTAGTCGGTCGGGAACGGGCGGCTACACCTTC. Translation gives CASYGGSRSGTGGYTF.

The V call is TRBV9, the J call TRBJ2-1, with TRBD2 matching over 7 bases. The trim removed 7 bases at V and 0 bases at J, leaving 4 bases unmatched. The germline CDR1 and CDR2 sequences are SGDLS and YYNGEE. The CDR3 is 14 amino acids. DNA of the CDR3: TGTGCCAGCTCGCGGGGGAGCTCCTACAATGAGCAGTTCTTC. As protein: CASSRGSSYNEQFF. The full variable domain, rest sourced from reference TRBV9 and TRBJ2-1, is DSGVTQTPKHLITATGQRVTLRCSPRSGDLSVYWYQQSLDQGLQFLIQYYNGEERAKGNILERFSAQQFPDLHSELNLSSLELGDSALYFCASSRGSSYNEQFFGPGTRLTVL.

V and J are TRBV11-2 and TRBJ2-7; D remains ambiguous. The CDR3 sequence is 14 residues long. The V end was cut by 1 base, the J end by 1 base, with 8 bases between. CDR1 and CDR2 (germline): SGHAT, FQNNGV. CDR3 in DNA: TGTGCCAGCAGCTTAGTCCGCGGTTCCTACGAGCAGTACTTC. Its translation is CASSLVRGSYEQYF.

V gene TRBV11-2 combines with J gene TRBJ2-3; the match to TRBD2 covers 7 bases. The CDR3 length is 17 residues. Germline-derived CDR1 and CDR2 are SGHAT and FQNNGV. Trimming at V came to 0 bases and at J to 3 bases, leaving 9 bases not matched to a gene. Here the CDR3 reads CASSLEGGLAETDTQYF. CDR3 in DNA: TGTGCCAGCAGCTTAGAAGGAGGGCTAGCGGAAACAGATACGCAGTATTTT.

V gene TRBV6-6 combines with J gene TRBJ1-5; 8 bases match TRBD1. Losses at the gene ends were 4 bases for V and 2 bases for J; bases not matched to a gene: 7. There are 16 residues in the CDR3. Germline V gene data show CDR1 as MNHNY and CDR2 as SVGAGI (reference sequence). CDR3 sequence: CASSSTGAEGNQPQHF. CDR3 nucleotide sequence: TGTGCCAGCAGTTCGACAGGGGCCGAGGGCAATCAGCCCCAGCATTTT.

Turning to this clone: Other DNA variants within this sample encode the same CDR3. The chain has TRBV27 and TRBJ2-7; weak D call: TRBD2 (5 bases). The germline gives CDR1 MNHEY, CDR2 SMNVEV (reference sequence). CDR3 length: 13 amino acids. Trimming shortened V by 6 bases and J by 3 bases, and 12 bases separated the two germline ends. Here the CDR3 DNA reads TGTGCCAGCAGCCTAAACCGGGGCTACGAGCAGTACTTC. Amino acid sequence: CASSLNRGYEQYF.

The rearrangement links TRBV30 to TRBJ2-1; 9 nucleotides agree with TRBD1. The J segment lost 10 bases and the V segment lost 7 bases, leaving 14 bases of the junction unmatched. This CDR3 is 14 amino acids long. Germline loops: CDR1 GTSNPN, CDR2 SVGIG (reference sequence). The CDR3 sequence: CAFRRDRVFGEQFF. Here the CDR3 DNA reads TGTGCCTTCCGCCGGGACAGGGTTTTCGGGGAGCAGTTCTTC.

The CDR3: CATSRVPLATNEKLFF. The CDR3, as DNA: TGTGCCACCAGCAGAGTTCCGTTGGCAACTAATGAAAAACTGTTTTTT. J is TRBJ1-4 and V is TRBV15; the D is unclear. Between the trimmed V and J ends, which lost 1 base and 0 bases, there was a span of 9 bases. This CDR3 is built from 16 residues. Germline CDR1 is LNHNV and CDR2 is YYDKDF (reference sequence).

V gene TRBV27 combines with J gene TRBJ2-7; D not certain. Per the germline V gene, CDR1 is MNHEY and CDR2 is SMNVEV (reference sequence). This CDR3 is built from 14 residues. The germline V and J ends were trimmed by 3 bases and 1 base, with 10 bases remaining between them. DNA of the CDR3: TGTGCCAGCAGTTTTGGCCAGGTTTCCTACGAGCAGTACTTC. Its translation: CASSFGQVSYEQYF.

This chain links TRBV5-4 with TRBJ2-5, with no clear D. Germline assignment: CDR1 SGHNT and CDR2 YYREEE (reference sequence). V gave up 0 bases and J gave up 0 bases, with 9 bases separating them. CDR3 size: 15 residues. The CDR3: CASSLGAGYQETQYF. For the CDR3, the DNA is TGTGCCAGCAGCTTGGGTGCTGGGTACCAAGAGACCCAGTACTTC.

J is TRBJ1-5 and V is TRBV19; the match to TRBD1 covers 8 bases. The CDR3 covers 14 residues. From germline, CDR1 is LNHDA and CDR2 SQIVND (reference sequence). J lost 6 bases, V lost 8 bases, and 9 bases had no gene match. CDR3 region: CASQAARGPQPQHF. CDR3 DNA sequence: TGTGCCAGTCAGGCAGCCAGGGGGCCTCAGCCCCAGCATTTT.

The V and J genes are TRBV27 and TRBJ2-3; 8 nucleotides match TRBD1. From germline, CDR1 is MNHEY and CDR2 SMNVEV (reference sequence). This CDR3 is 16 amino acids long. Trimming removed 3 bases from V and 1 base from J; junction bases left unmatched: 6. For the CDR3, the DNA is TGTGCCAGCAGTTTTCAGGGGGCATGGGGCACAGATACGCAGTATTTT. Its translation: CASSFQGAWGTDTQYF.

This chain joins TRBV5-4 and TRBJ2-7, with D tentatively TRBD2 (5 bases). Germline assignment: CDR1 SGHNT and CDR2 YYREEE (reference sequence). V was pared by 6 bases and J by 2 bases, with 21 bases between. The CDR3 is 16 amino acids. DNA for the CDR3: TGTGCCAGCACCGCCGACCGTGGGAGCGGCCCCTACGAGCAGTACTTC. Amino acids: CASTADRGSGPYEQYF.

V and J are TRBV6-5 and TRBJ2-7, with a tentative D call TRBD1 (5 bases). This CDR3 spans 16 amino acids. Trimming cost V 0 bases and J 0 bases, with 12 bases left between them. CDR1 MNHEY and CDR2 SVGAGI come from the germline V gene. The CDR3, as DNA: TGTGCCAGCAGTTACTCGATGGTAGGGGTCTCCTACGAGCAGTACTTC. Translated, it gives CASSYSMVGVSYEQYF.

As for this clone: Other DNA sequences from this sample encode an identical CDR3 as well. The CDR3 loop is CASSLAGDGYNEQFF. The CDR3 DNA is TGTGCCAGCAGTTTAGCCGGGGATGGTTACAATGAGCAGTTCTTC. The genes are TRBV27 and TRBJ2-1, with D possibly TRBD2 on 5 matching bases. The germline CDR1 and CDR2 sequences are MNHEY and SMNVEV (reference sequence). The V end was cut by 2 bases, the J end by 4 bases, with 12 bases between. The CDR3 is 15 amino acids.

In this sample, this clone turned up once. CDR3 protein: CASRPHGGYSYEQYF. In nucleotides, the CDR3 is TGTGCCAGCAGACCACACGGGGGTTACTCCTACGAGCAGTACTTC. The V gene is TRBV6-5, the J gene TRBJ2-7; possibly TRBD2 for D (6 bases). With 6 bases removed from V and 0 bases from J, the gap between germline ends came to 15 bases. CDR1 is MNHEY and CDR2 is SVGAGI in the germline V gene. The CDR3 runs 15 residues.

The rearrangement uses TRBV19 and TRBJ2-5; 12 bases align to TRBD2. Germline loops: CDR1 LNHDA, CDR2 SQIVND (reference sequence). The CDR3 runs 15 residues. V was clipped by 3 bases and J by 5 bases; unmatched bases: 4. Written as DNA, the CDR3 is TGTGCCAGTAGTATGGGGACTAGCGGGTCGGAGACCCAGTACTTC. This translates into CASSMGTSGSETQYF. The full variable domain, with the rest looked up from reference TRBV19 and TRBJ2-5, is DGGITQSPKYLFRKEGQNVTLSCEQNLNHDAMYWYRQDPGQGLRLIYYSQIVNDFQKGDIAEGYSVSREKKESFPLTVTSAQKNPTAFYLCASSMGTSGSETQYFGPGTRLLVL.

V usage is TRBV13 and J usage is TRBJ1-1; D remains unclear. This CDR3 contains 13 residues. Trimming removed 4 bases from V and 3 bases from J, with 9 bases in between. Germline CDR1 and CDR2: PRHDT and FYEKMQ (reference sequence). CDR3 sequence (DNA): TGTGCCAGCAGCTCCCCCGGCTACACTGAAGCTTTCTTT. Translating gives CASSSPGYTEAFF.

CDR3 sequence (DNA): TGCGCCAGCAGCCAAGTTGCGGGGGACACAGTTTATAGCAATCAGCCCCAGCATTTT. It codes for CASSQVAGDTVYSNQPQHF. This chain connects TRBV4-1 to TRBJ1-5, with D possibly being TRBD1 (6 bases). V was clipped by 1 base and J by 0 bases, with 19 bases between them. This CDR3 spans 19 amino acids. Looked up from germline, CDR1 is MGHRA and CDR2 is YSYEKL.

The chain uses TRBV13 and TRBJ1-1; the D is unclear. From germline, CDR1 is PRHDT and CDR2 FYEKMQ (reference sequence). The ends were cut back, 3 bases at V and 2 bases at J, with 10 bases in the middle. The CDR3 consists of 14 residues. The chain's CDR3 is CASSFRETNTEAFF. In nucleotides, the CDR3 is TGTGCCAGCAGCTTTCGGGAGACCAACACTGAAGCTTTCTTT. The complete variable domain, with remaining parts taken from reference TRBV13 and TRBJ1-1, reads AAGVIQSPRHLIKEKRETATLKCYPIPRHDTVYWYQQGPGQDPQFLISFYEKMQSDKGSIPDRFSAQQFSDYHSELNMSSLELGDSALYFCASSFRETNTEAFFGQGTRLTVV.